These 12 T cell receptor beta chains were all obtained from the same sample, sequenced in a study of cytomegalovirus exposure and HLA in healthy donors. The primer mix had 60 Vbeta and 13 Jbeta primers. Clones were read by immunoSEQ multiplex PCR, and TCRdb kept only the in-frame ones, dropping some. This sample's table has around 60,000 clones. Sequenced material: PBMCs. The receptors shown here come from a young man in good health and CMV-seropositive.

The chain employs TRBV5-1 and TRBJ2-7; maybe TRBD2 (5 bases). CDR1 and CDR2 from the germline V gene are SGHRS and YFSETQ. CDR3 size: 14 residues. Trimming cost V 0 bases and J 2 bases, with 9 bases left between them. Written as DNA, the CDR3 is TGCGCCAGCAGCTTGGCGGGGATCGCCTACGAGCAGTACTTC. This gives the protein CASSLAGIAYEQYF.

The rearrangement joins TRBV6-6 to TRBJ2-7, with D maybe TRBD1 (6 bases). Trimming stripped 6 bases from V and 2 bases from J, with 11 bases between. This CDR3 has 13 residues. The germline gives CDR1 MNHNY, CDR2 SVGAGI (reference sequence). CDR3 nucleotides: TGTGCCAGCAGCAAACAGGGTACCTACGAGCAGTACTTC. Residues: CASSKQGTYEQYF.

This rearrangement joins TRBV11-2 to TRBJ2-7; TRBD2 matches at 9 bases. Trimming removed 9 bases from V and 2 bases from J; junction bases left unmatched: 5. The CDR3 contains 13 residues. The V gene's germline CDR1 is SGHAT and CDR2 FQNNGV. CDR3 coding DNA: TGTGCCAGTACTTTAGCGGGAGCCTACGAGCAGTACTTC. It encodes CASTLAGAYEQYF.

The rearrangement joins TRBV6-1 to TRBJ2-7, with TRBD2 matching 12 bases. The CDR3 consists of 15 residues. After removal of 1 base from V and 5 bases from J, the junction contained 3 bases not matched to a gene. The germline V gene has CDR1 MNHNS and CDR2 SASEGT. CDR3 in DNA: TGTGCCAGCAGTGAAGAGACTAGCGGGAGCGACGAGCAGTACTTC. Translation: CASSEETSGSDEQYF.

The chain is built from TRBV28 and TRBJ1-1; no reliable D call. The CDR3 spans 14 residues. CDR1 and CDR2 from the germline V gene are MDHEN and SYDVKM. V lost 7 bases, J lost 1 base, and 13 bases lay in between. The CDR3 reads CASIKRLGNTEAFF. CDR3 coding DNA: TGTGCCAGCATTAAGCGATTGGGGAACACTGAAGCTTTCTTT.

CDR3 sequence: CASGFGGDDGYTF. As DNA, the CDR3 is TGTGCTAGTGGTTTTGGGGGGGACGATGGCTACACCTTC. The J gene is TRBJ1-2, the V gene TRBV12-5; perhaps TRBD1 as D (5 bases). This CDR3 comprises 13 residues. V was shortened by 3 bases and J by 6 bases, with 11 bases between the two germline ends. Germline CDR1 and CDR2: LGHNT and FRNRAP.

V is TRBV6-5 and J is TRBJ1-6; TRBD1 matches 7 bases. The trim removed 0 bases at V and 10 bases at J, leaving 0 bases unmatched. CDR1 is MNHEY, CDR2 SVGAGI, per germline. This CDR3 region has 13 residues. DNA for the CDR3: TGTGCCAGCAGTTACTCGGACAGGTCACCCCTCCACTTT. It specifies CASSYSDRSPLHF.

This rearrangement joins TRBV19 to TRBJ2-1, with D hard to call. The CDR3 has 13 amino acids. Germline assignment: CDR1 LNHDA and CDR2 SQIVND (reference sequence). V dropped 6 bases and J dropped 10 bases, with 16 bases sitting between them. The CDR3 loop reads CASSAVGFYEQFF. CDR3 DNA: TGTGCCAGTAGCGCTGTGGGCTTTTACGAGCAGTTCTTC.

The J gene is TRBJ1-1, the V gene TRBV5-1; D gene ambiguous. V was pared by 4 bases and J by 0 bases, with 10 bases between. The CDR3 is 14 residues long. Germline V CDR1 and CDR2: SGHRS, YFSETQ. The CDR3 coding sequence is TGCGCCAGCAGCATTCAGGTTATGAACACTGAAGCTTTCTTT. The encoded protein is CASSIQVMNTEAFF.

The chain carries TRBV19 and TRBJ2-7, with a weak D call TRBD1 (6 bases). The CDR3 extends over 14 amino acids. Germline CDR1 and CDR2: LNHDA and SQIVND (reference sequence). V gave up 5 bases and J gave up 4 bases, with 15 bases separating them. CDR3 sequence: CASSATRGKYEQYF. The CDR3 bases are TGTGCCAGTAGTGCCACTAGGGGGAAGTACGAGCAGTACTTC.

The chain carries TRBV7-3 and TRBJ2-1, with D perhaps TRBD1 (5 bases). The CDR3 extends over 14 amino acids. Germline V gene data show CDR1 as SGHTA and CDR2 as FQGTGA. V lost 5 bases to trimming and J lost 0 bases, with 8 bases between them. The CDR3 spells CASSPTVSYNEQFF. In DNA, the CDR3 is TGTGCCAGCAGCCCGACAGTCTCCTACAATGAGCAGTTCTTC.

V and J are TRBV30 and TRBJ2-7, with TRBD1 matching 9 bases. CDR1 and CDR2 from the germline V gene are GTSNPN and SVGIG (reference sequence). The length of the CDR3 is 13 residues. V shed 2 bases and J 3 bases; nucleotides not matched to a gene: 2. For the CDR3, the DNA is TGTGCCTGGAGTTGGGGACAGGGCTACGAGCAGTACTTC. It specifies CAWSWGQGYEQYF.